The 30 T cell receptor beta chains below come from one sample, sequenced in a study of regulatory T cells in long-lasting Graves disease. The authors built TCR beta libraries using iRepertoire HTBI primers and Arm-PCR of CDR3 regions. TCRdb reprocessed the multiplex PCR reads via MiXCR and lists one record per CDR3 protein. The repertoire holds more than 650,000 distinct CDR3 sequences, with about 32% as singletons. Stated time point: persistent/refractory GD, antithyroid drugs over 5 years with positive TRAb. Generation of the TCR library employed RNA extracted from PBMCs. Sample: peripheral blood mononuclear cells (PBMCs), taken when the disease was refractory, from a patient treated with antithyroid drugs. These receptors all come from a female donor with Graves disease.

This sequence joins TRBV5-1 and TRBJ1-2, with 8 bases matching TRBD1. The length of the CDR3 is 13 residues. Germline V gives CDR1 SGHRS, CDR2 YFSETQ. J was trimmed by 8 bases and V by 2 bases; bases with no gene match: 5. CDR3 amino acids: CASSFDRGRGYTF. CDR3 bases: TGCGCCAGCAGCTTCGACAGGGGACGCGGCTACACCTTC.

As DNA, the CDR3 is TGTGCCAGCAGCCAACTACTAGCGGGCGGGCTAGAGACCCAGTACTTC. This encodes CASSQLLAGGLETQYF. The rearrangement joins TRBV14 to TRBJ2-5; 9 bases are shared with TRBD2. Germline CDR1 reads SGHDN; CDR2 reads FVKESK. V shed 2 bases, J shed 4 bases, and the junction held 8 bases outside the gene matches. The CDR3 length is 16 residues.

In this sample, this clonotype turned up many times. The CDR3 here is CASSEAAGYGYTF. CDR3 DNA sequence: TGTGCCAGCAGTGAAGCGGCAGGCTATGGCTACACCTTC. The gene calls are TRBV2 and TRBJ1-2; D ambiguous. This CDR3 contains 13 residues. With 0 bases removed from V and 4 bases from J, the gap between germline ends came to 6 bases. The germline CDR1 and CDR2 sequences are SNHLY and FYNNEI.

This clonotype was detected many times. V is TRBV3-1 and J is TRBJ2-5, with no clear D. V was pared by 1 base and J by 2 bases, with 8 bases between. The CDR3 loop spans 14 amino acids. Germline V gives CDR1 LGHDT, CDR2 YNNKEL (reference sequence). The CDR3 DNA is TGTGCCAGCAGCCAAGTATTCAGGCAAGAGACCCAGTACTTC. It codes for CASSQVFRQETQYF.

The J gene is TRBJ2-7, the V gene TRBV9; a possible D gene is TRBD2 (6 bases). The CDR3 is 17 residues long. V lost 1 base and J lost 4, with 21 bases in between. Germline V CDR1 and CDR2: SGDLS, YYNGEE. CDR3 sequence reads: CASSVSPTLRGGYEQYF. CDR3 bases: TGTGCCAGCAGCGTATCCCCCACCCTTAGGGGAGGATACGAGCAGTACTTC.

At least ten counts were recorded for this clonotype. The chain uses TRBV6-1 and TRBJ1-4; perhaps TRBD1 as D (6 bases). V gave up 9 bases and J gave up 8 bases, with 19 bases separating them. Germline values: CDR1 MNHNS, CDR2 SASEGT. This CDR3 comprises 14 residues. The CDR3 sequence: CARDLTGPWEKLFF. For the CDR3, the DNA is TGTGCCAGAGACTTGACAGGACCATGGGAAAAACTGTTTTTT.

The gene calls are TRBV11-2 and TRBJ2-7; D possibly uses TRBD1 or TRBD2 (5 bases each). V was pared by 5 bases and J by 6 bases, with 17 bases between. CDR3 length: 14 amino acids. Germline V lookup: CDR1 SGHAT, CDR2 FQNNGV. CDR3 DNA: TGTGCCAGCAGCGTCGGGGCCGTCGGGCGCGAGCAGTACTTC. Protein: CASSVGAVGREQYF.

This clonotype was seen at least ten times. This sequence joins TRBV2 and TRBJ1-1; possible D gene TRBD1, 6 bases. The CDR3 has 15 amino acids. CDR1 and CDR2 (germline): SNHLY, FYNNEI. Trimming took off 5 bases at V and 5 bases at J, with 18 bases between the two ends. The CDR3 here is CASSLGGHLGTEAFF. CDR3 nucleotides: TGTGCCAGCAGTCTGGGGGGACACCTGGGAACTGAAGCTTTCTTT.

Notes on this clonotype: One end of the junction is discordant with germline, which a read error may explain. The J gene is TRBJ2-5, the V gene TRBV29-1; D unclear. Looked up from germline, CDR1 is SQVTM and CDR2 is ANQGSEA. The CDR3 spans 9 residues. As DNA, the CDR3 is TGCAGCGTTCAAGAGACCCAGTACTTC. This sequence encodes CSVQETQYF.

The CDR3 loop is CATDSEGSTEAFF. CDR3 nucleotides: TGTGCCACCGATTCCGAGGGATCTACTGAAGCTTTCTTT. The chain joins TRBV24-1 to TRBJ1-1, with D uncertain. V was trimmed by 9 bases and J by 5 bases, leaving 15 bases between them. Looked up from germline, CDR1 is KGHDR and CDR2 is SFDVKD. The CDR3 runs to 13 residues.

This clonotype appeared a few times. The chain combines TRBV12-3 or TRBV12-4 with TRBJ1-6; perhaps TRBD1 as D (6 bases). The CDR3 has 16 amino acids. With 5 bases removed from V and 6 bases from J, the gap between germline ends came to 17 bases. CDR3 in DNA: TGTGCCAGCAGTCCACAGGGATTATTCGGTAATTCACCCCTCCACTTT. Its translation is CASSPQGLFGNSPLHF.

This chain connects TRBV19 to TRBJ2-7, with 8 positions matching TRBD2. J gave up 0 bases and V 3 bases, and 4 bases lay outside the gene matches. CDR3 length: 15 residues. CDR1 and CDR2 from the germline V gene are LNHDA and SQIVND (reference sequence). The CDR3 protein is CASSIISGNSYEQYF. CDR3 in DNA: TGTGCCAGTAGTATCATTAGCGGGAACTCCTACGAGCAGTACTTC. The complete variable domain, with remaining parts taken from reference TRBV19 and TRBJ2-7, reads DGGITQSPKYLFRKEGQNVTLSCEQNLNHDAMYWYRQDPGQGLRLIYYSQIVNDFQKGDIAEGYSVSREKKESFPLTVTSAQKNPTAFYLCASSIISGNSYEQYFGPGTRLTVT.

This clonotype has just a few counts. The chain is built from TRBV7-6 and TRBJ2-7, with D maybe TRBD1 (6 bases). CDR3 length: 14 amino acids. The V end was cut by 2 bases, the J end by 5 bases, with 13 bases between. CDR1 is SGHVS and CDR2 is FNYEAQ in the germline V gene. CDR3 sequence reads: CASSLKQGSDEQYF. In DNA, the CDR3 is TGTGCCAGCAGCTTAAAACAGGGTTCCGACGAGCAGTACTTC.

This clonotype was seen more than once but under ten times. The V gene is TRBV5-1, the J gene TRBJ2-7; D is unresolved. Trimming stripped 0 bases from V and 3 bases from J, with 16 bases between. The CDR3 totals 16 residues. The germline V gene has CDR1 SGHRS and CDR2 YFSETQ. For the CDR3, the DNA is TGCGCCAGCAGCTTGGAGCCCCAGTCCTTAGGCTACGAGCAGTACTTC. It codes for CASSLEPQSLGYEQYF.

In its sample, this clonotype was seen a few times. As DNA, the CDR3 is TGTGCCAGCAGTTACGGGGGCAGAGGCCAAGAGACCCAGTACTTC. It yields the protein CASSYGGRGQETQYF. The V gene is TRBV6-5, the J gene TRBJ2-5; D might be TRBD1 (6 bases). Germline V gives CDR1 MNHEY, CDR2 SVGAGI. This CDR3 region has 15 residues. V gave up 2 bases and J gave up 1 base, with 11 bases separating them.

There are a few counts of this clonotype. The V gene is TRBV29-1, the J gene TRBJ2-6; D unclear. Trimming shortened V by 3 bases and J by 1 base, and 7 bases separated the two germline ends. CDR1 SQVTM and CDR2 ANQGSEA come from the germline V gene. The CDR3 is 14 amino acids. The CDR3 sequence: CSVDLQSGANVLTF. CDR3 nucleotides: TGCAGCGTTGACTTACAATCTGGGGCCAACGTCCTGACTTTC.

Concerning this clonotype: A read error is possible here, since a much larger clone lies one base away. A read error is likely, as this CDR3 ends without the conserved phenylalanine or tryptophan. V and J are TRBV12-3 or TRBV12-4 and TRBJ1-2, with D tentatively TRBD1 (5 bases). The V end lost 5 bases, the J end lost 7 bases, and 14 bases lay between the germline ends. CDR3 size: 13 residues. The CDR3 loop is CASSGRQGFGYTL. The CDR3 nucleotides are TGTGCCAGCAGTGGTCGTCAGGGTTTTGGCTACACCCTC.

The chain employs TRBV3-1 and TRBJ1-4; D unresolved. The CDR3 covers 13 residues. V dropped 3 bases and J dropped 8 bases, with 10 bases sitting between them. Germline assignment: CDR1 LGHDT and CDR2 YNNKEL (reference sequence). The DNA of the CDR3 is TGTGCCAGCAGCCAGGTTGCCAAGGAAAAACTGTTTTTT. Protein product: CASSQVAKEKLFF.

A note on this clonotype: A junction boundary mismatches the germline segment, possibly from a read error. This chain joins TRBV10-3 and TRBJ1-5; tentatively, D is TRBD1 (5 bases). Germline lookup yields CDR1 ENHRY and CDR2 SYGVKD. This CDR3 is built from 15 residues. In DNA form, the CDR3 reads TGTGCCATCAGTCAGTCCGGGGGTAGCAATCAGCCCCAGCATTTT. Translation gives CAISQSGGSNQPQHF.

The rearrangement links TRBV7-3 to TRBJ1-1, with 7 bases aligning to TRBD1. CDR1 and CDR2 (germline): SGHTA, FQGTGA. The CDR3 totals 14 residues. V was pared by 5 bases and J by 3 bases, with 6 bases of the junction left unmatched. The DNA of the CDR3 is TGTGCCAGCAGCGCACAGGGGACTTACACTGAAGCTTTCTTT. Translation: CASSAQGTYTEAFF.

This clonotype was seen at least ten times. The junction differs from germline at one of its ends, possibly a read error. The chain uses TRBV3-1 and TRBJ2-5; 7 bases are a match to TRBD2. CDR1 and CDR2 from the germline V gene are LGHDT and YNNKEL (reference sequence). The CDR3 runs 13 residues. The CDR3 nucleotides are TGTGCCAGCAGTCAAGCGGGACCCGAGACCCAGTACTTC. Protein product: CASSQAGPETQYF.

This clonotype was seen repeatedly, ten times or more. The gene calls are TRBV2 and TRBJ1-2, with a weak D call TRBD1 (6 bases). The CDR3 is 12 residues long. Germline loops: CDR1 SNHLY, CDR2 FYNNEI. Trimming cost V 8 bases and J 4 bases, with 11 bases left between them. The CDR3, as DNA: TGTGCCAGCTCGGACAGCCTCTATGGCTACACCTTC. Amino acids: CASSDSLYGYTF.

V gene TRBV7-2 combines with J gene TRBJ1-2; D may be TRBD1 (6 bases). CDR1 is SGHTA and CDR2 is FQGNSA in the germline V gene. V lost 1 base to trimming and J lost 8 bases, with 14 bases between them. CDR3 length: 14 residues. The CDR3, as DNA: TGTGCCAGCAGCTTAGTTGTACAGGGCTTCGGCTACACCTTC. This gives the protein CASSLVVQGFGYTF.

This clonotype has just a few counts. The chain links TRBV13 to TRBJ1-4; possible D gene TRBD1, 5 bases. This CDR3 contains 18 residues. V lost 5 bases and J lost 7, with 26 bases in between. The V gene's germline CDR1 is PRHDT and CDR2 FYEKMQ (reference sequence). The CDR3 reads CASSHKKRSGQGGEKLFF. CDR3 bases: TGTGCCAGCAGCCACAAGAAAAGATCCGGGCAGGGTGGTGAAAAACTGTTTTTT.

On this clonotype itself: Here the CDR3 omits its conserved ending phenylalanine or tryptophan, so a read error is the likely source. The chain carries TRBV5-5 and TRBJ2-5; D is ambiguous. The V end was cut by 6 bases, the J end by 2 bases, with 17 bases between. CDR3 length: 15 amino acids. Germline lookup yields CDR1 SGHKS and CDR2 YYEKEE (reference sequence). Written as DNA, the CDR3 is TGTGCCAGCACCCGGAGAGCGTCGGAACAAGAGACCCAGTACCTC. Translated: CASTRRASEQETQYL.

The chain couples TRBV5-1 to TRBJ1-2; D ambiguous. Trimming stripped 0 bases from V and 4 bases from J, with 10 bases between. Germline V gives CDR1 SGHRS, CDR2 YFSETQ. The CDR3 length is 14 residues. CDR3 sequence (DNA): TGCGCCAGCAGCTTGGACGGCTCTGCCTATGGCTACACCTTC. Its protein product is CASSLDGSAYGYTF.

V is TRBV5-6 and J is TRBJ1-6; D is unresolved. This CDR3 is 15 amino acids long. The germline gives CDR1 SGHDT, CDR2 YYEEEE. The ends were cut back, 2 bases at V and 7 bases at J, with 13 bases in the middle. Here the CDR3 reads CASSFTVGLNSPLHF. The CDR3 coding sequence is TGTGCCAGCAGCTTTACAGTTGGCTTGAATTCACCCCTCCACTTT.

The chain employs TRBV9 and TRBJ2-7; TRBD2 matches 7 bases. The CDR3 loop spans 14 amino acids. Germline-derived CDR1 and CDR2 are SGDLS and YYNGEE. The trim removed 2 bases at V and 3 bases at J, leaving 5 bases unmatched. The CDR3 is CASSVGLMGYEQYF. DNA for the CDR3: TGTGCCAGCAGCGTGGGACTAATGGGCTACGAGCAGTACTTC.

There are many counts of this clonotype. The V call is TRBV11-2, the J call TRBJ2-7; 8 nucleotides line up with TRBD1. Germline V gene data show CDR1 as SGHAT and CDR2 as FQNNGV. Germline trimming cut 0 bases from V and 1 base from J; bases unmatched to any gene: 5. The CDR3 runs to 16 residues. CDR3 in amino acids: CASSLDLGTGSYEQYF. CDR3 bases: TGTGCCAGCAGCTTAGATCTGGGGACAGGTTCCTACGAGCAGTACTTC.

This chain joins TRBV6-2 or TRBV6-3 and TRBJ2-1, with D possibly TRBD1 on 6 matching bases. The V end lost 6 bases, the J end lost 0 bases, and 12 bases lay between the germline ends. The CDR3 covers 15 residues. CDR1 and CDR2 from the germline V gene are MNHEY and SVGEGT. Here the CDR3 DNA reads TGTGCCAGCAGGAAGGGACATAACTCCTACAATGAGCAGTTCTTC. Its protein product is CASRKGHNSYNEQFF.